These 29 T cell receptor beta chains share one sample of origin, sequenced in a study of cytomegalovirus exposure and HLA in healthy donors. The PCR had 60 Vbeta and 13 Jbeta primers. Sequencing was performed with immunoSEQ multiplex PCR; in TCRdb, only in-frame clones are kept and a portion is missing. The sample's table shows fewer than 130,000 clones. The sample taken for sequencing was PBMCs. All receptors come from a man aged 50-60 years in good health and CMV-seronegative.

V and J are TRBV10-3 and TRBJ1-4; 7 nucleotides align to TRBD1. The CDR3 has 14 residues. Germline CDR1 reads ENHRY; CDR2 reads SYGVKD. Unmatched junction bases numbered 5, after V lost 7 bases and J lost 3 bases. The CDR3 sequence: CAITSGQPNEKLFF. The CDR3 DNA reads as TGTGCCATCACATCGGGACAGCCTAATGAAAAACTGTTTTTT.

V usage is TRBV6-5 and J usage is TRBJ1-1, with 7 bases fitting TRBD1. This CDR3 spans 12 amino acids. Trimming took 6 bases from V and 6 from J; bases not matched to a gene: 4. Germline V gene lookup returns CDR1 MNHEY and CDR2 SVGAGI. CDR3 sequence (DNA): TGTGCCAGCAGCCCAGACAGGGCTGAAGCTTTCTTT. Amino acid sequence: CASSPDRAEAFF.

This chain uses TRBV6-1 with TRBJ1-1; D is perhaps TRBD1 (6 bases). With 0 bases removed from V and 3 bases from J, the gap between germline ends came to 8 bases. From germline, CDR1 is MNHNS and CDR2 SASEGT. This CDR3 is 14 amino acids long. The CDR3 DNA follows: TGTGCCAGCAGTGAAGCAGGGGGTTACACTGAAGCTTTCTTT. Amino acids: CASSEAGGYTEAFF.

The chain is built from TRBV5-1 and TRBJ1-5; TRBD1 agrees at 7 bases. The V and J ends lost 0 bases and 8 bases, in that order; junction bases with no gene match: 2. CDR3 size: 13 residues. The germline gives CDR1 SGHRS, CDR2 YFSETQ. CDR3 amino acids: CASSLVGQEPQHF. The CDR3 DNA reads TGCGCCAGCAGCTTGGTCGGACAGGAGCCCCAGCATTTT.

The chain combines TRBV5-8 with TRBJ2-6; 7 nucleotides align to TRBD1. CDR3 length: 18 amino acids. Germline V gene sequence: CDR1 SGHTS, CDR2 YDEGEE. The trim removed 3 bases at V and 2 bases at J, leaving 11 bases unmatched. CDR3 amino acids: CASSSRQGVTAGANVLTF. In DNA form, the CDR3 reads TGTGCCAGCAGCTCCCGACAGGGAGTGACGGCTGGGGCCAACGTCCTGACTTTC.

About this clone: At one of its ends the junction is not consistent with the germline gene, which may arise from a read error. The chain links TRBV6-6 to TRBJ2-7, with D hard to call. CDR1 is MNHNY, CDR2 SVGAGI, per germline (reference sequence). This CDR3 comprises 14 residues. CDR3 nucleotide sequence: TGTGCCAGCAGTTACTCCTCCTTTTCCTATGAGCAGTACTTC. Its protein is CASSYSSFSYEQYF.

The rearrangement uses TRBV9 and TRBJ2-5; 15 bases are shared with TRBD2. V gave up 0 bases and J gave up 4 bases; unmatched junction bases: 4. Germline CDR1 reads SGDLS; CDR2 reads YYNGEE. CDR3 length equals 17 residues. DNA for the CDR3: TGTGCCAGCAGCGTAGGAGGGGGACTAGCGGGAGGAGAGACCCAGTACTTC. Its protein product is CASSVGGGLAGGETQYF.

About this clone itself: The same CDR3 can be traced to other DNA sequences in this sample. The rearrangement uses TRBV19 and TRBJ2-7, with D perhaps matching TRBD2 (5 bases). The CDR3 has 14 residues. Germline values: CDR1 LNHDA, CDR2 SQIVND (reference sequence). V dropped 0 bases and J dropped 2 bases, with 8 bases sitting between them. CDR3 DNA sequence: TGTGCCAGTAGTATAGATCGGGGAGCCTACGAGCAGTACTTC. As protein: CASSIDRGAYEQYF.

V gene TRBV6-1 combines with J gene TRBJ2-1; 7 nucleotides line up with TRBD2. The CDR3 has 14 amino acids. V lost 5 bases, J lost 4 bases, and 5 bases stayed unmatched. The germline V gene encodes CDR1 MNHNS and CDR2 SASEGT. Here the CDR3 reads CASSTGLEYNEQFF. CDR3 DNA: TGTGCCAGCAGTACAGGACTAGAGTACAATGAGCAGTTCTTC.

The rearrangement uses TRBV7-2 and TRBJ1-1, with 9 bases lining up with TRBD1. The germline V gene has CDR1 SGHTA and CDR2 FQGNSA. The junction had 7 bases not matched to a gene; V was cut back by 5 bases and J by 3 bases. The CDR3 is 15 amino acids. In DNA form, the CDR3 reads TGTGCCAGCAGCGAAACGGGACAGGGTCACACTGAAGCTTTCTTT. This encodes CASSETGQGHTEAFF.

The chain carries TRBV18 and TRBJ2-7, with 7 bases aligning to TRBD1. There are 14 residues in the CDR3. Looked up from germline, CDR1 is KGHSH and CDR2 is LQKENI. Trimming took 5 bases from V and 0 from J; bases not matched to a gene: 4. The CDR3 spells CASSWDSNSYEQYF. The DNA of the CDR3 is TGTGCCAGCTCATGGGACAGCAACTCCTACGAGCAGTACTTC.

The chain recombines TRBV6-5 with TRBJ2-3; 12 nucleotides agree with TRBD2. CDR1 is MNHEY and CDR2 is SVGAGI in the germline V gene. CDR3 length equals 16 residues. J was trimmed by 4 bases and V by 2 bases; bases with no gene match: 4. CDR3 nucleotide sequence: TGTGCCAGCAGTTACAGACTAGCGGGAGTTTCAGATACGCAGTATTTT. Amino acids: CASSYRLAGVSDTQYF.

V gene TRBV2 combines with J gene TRBJ2-3; 7 bases align to TRBD2. This CDR3 is 14 amino acids long. CDR1 is SNHLY, CDR2 FYNNEI, per germline. The V gene end was trimmed by 9 bases and the J gene end by 0 bases; junction bases not matched to a gene: 6. CDR3 bases: TGTGCCAGTCTCCGGGGGGTTAGCACAGATACGCAGTATTTT. Translation gives CASLRGVSTDTQYF.

V and J are TRBV6-6 and TRBJ2-7, with 7 bases that match TRBD1. Looked up from germline, CDR1 is MNHNY and CDR2 is SVGAGI (reference sequence). J was trimmed by 5 bases and V by 8 bases; bases with no gene match: 9. The CDR3 runs 13 residues. The CDR3 sequence: CASGRGQYNEQYF. The CDR3 nucleotides read TGTGCCAGCGGCCGGGGACAGTACAACGAGCAGTACTTC.

J is TRBJ1-2 and V is TRBV4-1; perhaps TRBD1 as D (5 bases). Germline CDR1 is MGHRA and CDR2 is YSYEKL. CDR3 length: 15 amino acids. Trimming cost V 7 bases and J 4 bases, with 19 bases left between them. The CDR3 bases are TGCGCCAGCACCCCAAAGCAGGGAAATATCTATGGCTACACCTTC. Encoded protein: CASTPKQGNIYGYTF.

V usage is TRBV7-6 and J usage is TRBJ1-1, with D unclear. This CDR3 is built from 11 residues. V was cut by 10 bases and J by 8 bases, with 14 bases left in between. Per germline, CDR1 SGHVS and CDR2 FNYEAQ. CDR3 nucleotide sequence: TGTGCCACCCGATGGGGAGCCGAAGCTTTCTTT. It specifies CATRWGAEAFF.

V usage is TRBV5-1 and J usage is TRBJ1-5; D ambiguous. Germline values: CDR1 SGHRS, CDR2 YFSETQ. This CDR3 comprises 13 residues. V shed 5 bases and J shed 4 bases, with 10 bases lying between them. The chain's CDR3 is CASSTMPNQPQHF. The CDR3 nucleotides are TGCGCCAGCAGTACTATGCCGAATCAGCCCCAGCATTTT. The full variable domain, with the rest looked up from reference TRBV5-1 and TRBJ1-5, is KAGVTQTPRYLIKTRGQQVTLSCSPISGHRSVSWYQQTPGQGLQFLFEYFSETQRNKGNFPGRFSGRQFSNSRSEMNVSTLELGDSALYLCASSTMPNQPQHFGDGTRLSIL.

The rearrangement joins TRBV15 to TRBJ1-1, with D perhaps TRBD1 (5 bases). The CDR3 sequence is 14 residues long. Germline V gives CDR1 LNHNV, CDR2 YYDKDF (reference sequence). Trimming removed 4 bases at V and 5 bases at J, with 14 bases between. As DNA, the CDR3 is TGTGCCACCAGCACTAGAGGGGAGGTGACTGAAGCTTTCTTT. Protein product: CATSTRGEVTEAFF.

The J gene is TRBJ2-3, the V gene TRBV4-3, with 8 nucleotides matching TRBD2. CDR1 and CDR2 (germline): LGHNA, YSLEER. V trimming: 4 bases; J trimming: 1 base; junction bases outside the gene matches: 13. The CDR3 spans 18 residues. CDR3 amino acids: CASSLQLQTSDGTDTQYF. The DNA for the CDR3 is TGCGCCAGCAGCCTACAGTTACAGACTAGCGACGGCACAGATACGCAGTATTTT.

The gene calls are TRBV28 and TRBJ1-2, with D possibly TRBD1 on 6 matching bases. The V gene lost 6 bases and the J gene lost 3 bases, with 11 bases spanning the gap. CDR1 and CDR2 (germline): MDHEN, SYDVKM. This CDR3 spans 13 amino acids. CDR3 residues: CASSATGYYGYTF. CDR3 DNA sequence: TGTGCCAGCAGCGCGACAGGCTACTATGGCTACACCTTC.

J is TRBJ2-2 and V is TRBV19; D may be TRBD1 (6 bases). Trimming cost V 3 bases and J 4 bases, with 9 bases left between them. Germline CDR1 and CDR2: LNHDA and SQIVND (reference sequence). The CDR3 loop spans 14 amino acids. In nucleotides, the CDR3 is TGTGCCAGTAGTATTTCAGGGGCCACCGGGGAGCTGTTTTTT. Protein sequence: CASSISGATGELFF.

This chain links TRBV5-4 with TRBJ2-5; 7 bases line up with TRBD2. The CDR3 length is 16 residues. Germline V CDR1 and CDR2: SGHNT, YYREEE (reference sequence). With 4 bases clipped from V and 1 base from J, the junction kept 10 bases outside the gene matches. The CDR3 DNA sequence: TGTGCCAGCAGCCAACCGGACGGGAGGTTCCAAGAGACCCAGTACTTC. This codes for CASSQPDGRFQETQYF.

The V gene is TRBV5-1, the J gene TRBJ1-2; no clear D. The CDR3 contains 13 residues. V was clipped by 4 bases and J by 1 base, with 8 bases between them. Germline V gene data show CDR1 as SGHRS and CDR2 as YFSETQ. Here the CDR3 DNA reads TGCGCCAGCAGCCCCGCGAATAACTATGGCTACACCTTC. It encodes CASSPANNYGYTF. The full variable domain, its missing parts supplied by reference TRBV5-1 and TRBJ1-2, is KAGVTQTPRYLIKTRGQQVTLSCSPISGHRSVSWYQQTPGQGLQFLFEYFSETQRNKGNFPGRFSGRQFSNSRSEMNVSTLELGDSALYLCASSPANNYGYTFGSGTRLTVV.

This chain uses TRBV7-9 with TRBJ2-7; TRBD2 is a possible D gene (5 bases). The CDR3 extends over 15 amino acids. Trimming removed 5 bases from V and 2 bases from J, with 16 bases in between. Germline CDR1 is SEHNR and CDR2 is FQNEAQ (reference sequence). The CDR3 loop is CASSHPRAAAYEQYF. Here the CDR3 DNA reads TGTGCCAGCAGCCACCCAAGAGCGGCCGCCTACGAGCAGTACTTC. Combining the CDR3 with reference TRBV7-9 and TRBJ2-7 gives the whole variable domain DTGVSQNPRHKITKRGQNVTFRCDPISEHNRLYWYRQTLGQGPEFLTYFQNEAQLEKSRLLSDRFSAERPKGSFSTLEIQRTEQGDSAMYLCASSHPRAAAYEQYFGPGTRLTVT.

The rearrangement uses TRBV18 and TRBJ1-2, with D possibly being TRBD1 (5 bases). CDR3 length: 15 amino acids. CDR1 KGHSH and CDR2 LQKENI come from the germline V gene. Between the trimmed V and J ends, which lost 2 bases and 7 bases, there was a span of 17 bases. CDR3 in amino acids: CASSPGGGQMGGYTF. CDR3 in DNA: TGTGCCAGCTCACCAGGGGGAGGACAAATGGGTGGCTACACCTTC.

V and J are TRBV4-3 and TRBJ2-5; 7 bases agree with TRBD2. Germline-derived CDR1 and CDR2 are LGHNA and YSLEER. After removal of 0 bases from V and 4 bases from J, the junction contained 2 bases not matched to a gene. The CDR3 extends over 14 amino acids. The CDR3 sequence: CASSQDRGVETQYF. In DNA form, the CDR3 reads TGCGCCAGCAGCCAAGATCGGGGGGTAGAGACCCAGTACTTC.

The rearrangement links TRBV4-1 to TRBJ2-3, with TRBD2 identical over 7 bases. Germline lookup yields CDR1 MGHRA and CDR2 YSYEKL. The CDR3 consists of 17 residues. V lost 0 bases to trimming and J lost 2 bases; unmatched junction nucleotides: 8. The CDR3 DNA reads as TGCGCCAGCAGCCAAGATGTGAAGCGGGGCTTCACAGATACGCAGTATTTT. It specifies CASSQDVKRGFTDTQYF.

V gene TRBV5-1 combines with J gene TRBJ2-2, with a weak D call TRBD1 (6 bases). CDR3 length: 15 residues. Germline V gene sequence: CDR1 SGHRS, CDR2 YFSETQ. V was shortened by 3 bases and J by 5 bases, with 14 bases between the two germline ends. In DNA form, the CDR3 reads TGCGCCAGCAGCTCCGTTAACACAGGGACCGGGGAGCTGTTTTTT. Encoded protein: CASSSVNTGTGELFF.

This chain links TRBV5-8 with TRBJ1-2, with D uncertain. Per the germline V gene, CDR1 is SGHTS and CDR2 is YDEGEE. Trimming cost V 4 bases and J 2 bases, with 18 bases left between them. The length of the CDR3 is 16 residues. CDR3 protein: CASSSGTQRRNYGYTF. The CDR3 nucleotides read TGTGCCAGCAGCAGCGGCACACAACGCCGAAACTATGGCTACACCTTC. Filled out from reference TRBV5-8 and TRBJ1-2, the complete variable domain reads EAGVTQSPTHLIKTRGQQATLRCSPISGHTSVYWYQQALGLGLQFLLWYDEGEERNRGNFPPRFSGRQFPNYSSELNVNALELEDSALYLCASSSGTQRRNYGYTFGSGTRLTVV.